The following is a TCR beta chain sequence with its context. The missing CDR3 end, 3 residues past where the read stops, is filled in from the germline J gene. The CDR3 sequence is 15 residues long. The junction had 10 bases not matched to a gene; V was cut back by 5 bases and J by 4 bases. CDR1 and CDR2 from the germline V gene are MDHEN and SYDVKM. Assay used: immunoSEQ multiplex PCR; TCRdb lists only in-frame clones, some missing. The sample has under 45,000 clones. These data are taken from a study of T cells in women clearing cervical HPV infection. This sequence joins TRBV28 and TRBJ2-5; TRBD1 agrees at 7 bases. Sequencing was done on a sample of blood buffy coat. This receptor was identified in a woman between 18 and 75 years old with a cervical HPV16 infection that either progressed to CIN3+ or cleared (not recorded which). CDR3 bases read: TGTGCCAGCAGTAGGGACAGCTTCAGCGGAGAGACC. Residues: CASSRDSFSGET. The CDR3, in full, reads CASSRDSFSGETQYF.